The clone carrying this T cell receptor beta chain was detected many times. Every subset had its genomic DNA shared out evenly among several immunoSEQ plates. The table came from immunoSEQ multiplex PCR; TCRdb's copy has only in-frame clones and leaves some out. Of roughly 300,000 clones listed, roughly 84% are singletons. This record belongs to a study of shared clonotypes between healthy human individuals. The V and J ends lost 3 bases and 6 bases respectively, with 14 bases between them. Germline V lookup: CDR1 LNHDA, CDR2 SQIVND (reference sequence). The CDR3 is 14 amino acids. This sequence joins TRBV19 and TRBJ1-1; D is perhaps TRBD1 (5 bases). The sample comprised memory CD8+ T cells sorted from blood. The sample's subset: CD45RO+ cells pooled with CCR7-negative TemRA cells. This clonotype was sampled from a young man in good health. The CDR3 reads CASSILSGMAEAFF. CDR3 nucleotides: TGTGCCAGTAGTATTCTCTCAGGGATGGCTGAAGCTTTCTTT.